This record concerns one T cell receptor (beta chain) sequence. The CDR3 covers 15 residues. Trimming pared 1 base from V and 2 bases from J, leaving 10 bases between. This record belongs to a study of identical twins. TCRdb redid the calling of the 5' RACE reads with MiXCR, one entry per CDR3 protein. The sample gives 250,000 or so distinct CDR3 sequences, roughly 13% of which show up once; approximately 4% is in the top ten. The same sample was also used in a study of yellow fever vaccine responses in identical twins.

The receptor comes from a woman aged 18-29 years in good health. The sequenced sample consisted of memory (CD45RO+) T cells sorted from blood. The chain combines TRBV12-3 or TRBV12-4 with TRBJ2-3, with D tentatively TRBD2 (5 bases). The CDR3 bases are TGTGCCAGCAGTTTAGAGGCTAGCACCACAGATACGCAGTATTTT. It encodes CASSLEASTTDTQYF.